The rows below give T cell receptor beta chains drawn from one sample of a study of naive and memory T cell subsets. MiXCR, run by TCRdb on the UMI-ligation and nested PCR reads, gives a single entry per CDR3 protein. The table shows 20,000 to 25,000 distinct CDR3 sequences, with over 7% occurring only once. Sample: central memory CD8+ T cells from blood. The receptor source for this set is a human donor in good health. CDR3s include the opening cysteine and the closing phenylalanine or tryptophan. A D gene is named only where the DNA matches it firmly. Part of the rows lack a size; the others show once, few, many or a class for expanded clones.

>13|-|-|TRBV3-1|TRBJ2-7
TGTGCCAGCAGCCAAGATGGTTGGACAGAGCAGTACTTC
CASSQDGWTEQYF
>15|TRBD1|many|TRBV20-1|TRBJ1-5
TGCAGTGCTAGAGATCTACAGGGGGATAATCAGCCCCAGCATTTT
CSARDLQGDNQPQHF
>15|-|-|TRBV7-2|TRBJ2-5
TGTGCCAGCAGCCCCTCAGGTGGATGGGGGGAGACCCAGTACTTC
CASSPSGGWGETQYF
>15|TRBD2|-|TRBV7-9|TRBJ2-1
TGTGCCAGCAGCTTCGGACTAGCGGGAAACAATGAGCAGTTCTTC
CASSFGLAGNNEQFF
>13|-|-|TRBV5-4|TRBJ1-1
TGTGCCAGCAGCTTGGACCCGGCGGCTGAAGCTTTCTTT
CASSLDPAAEAFF
>15|-|many|TRBV4-1|TRBJ2-1
TGCGCCAGCAGCCAAGAACAGGTAACGCTACGCGAGCAGTTCTTC
CASSQEQVTLREQFF
>14|-|many|TRBV6-4|TRBJ1-5
TGTGCCAGCAGTGACTCTCCAGGGAATCAGCCCCAGCATTTT
CASSDSPGNQPQHF
>12|-|few|TRBV28|TRBJ2-7
TGTGCCAGCAACACAGGAACCTACGAGCAGTACTTC
CASNTGTYEQYF
>13|TRBD1|-|TRBV6-2/TRBV6-3|TRBJ2-7
TGTGCCAGCAGTTATTCCCGGGACAGGGAGGAGTACTTC
CASSYSRDREEYF
>13|-|many|TRBV7-9|TRBJ2-7
TGTGCCAGCAGCTTCGACTCCACCTACGAGCAGTACTTC
CASSFDSTYEQYF
>14|-|few|TRBV6-2/TRBV6-3|TRBJ1-1
TGTGCCAGCAGTCCTCAGGGGATGGGCACTGAAGCTTTCTTT
CASSPQGMGTEAFF